This TCR beta chain was sequenced during a study of shared clonotypes between healthy human individuals. The CDR3 has 17 amino acids. V lost 2 bases to trimming and J lost 0 bases, with 14 bases between them. Germline lookup yields CDR1 SEHNR and CDR2 FQNEAQ (reference sequence). A remark on this clone: What it binds is unknown.

TCRdb's copy holds only in-frame clones and misses some; the assay was immunoSEQ multiplex PCR. Of about 1.5 million clones detected, approximately 98% appear once; the ten largest clones hold roughly 0.42%. Regarding the study as a whole: Several donors shared 5% to 5.5% of their naive CD4 clonotypes.

Sequenced: naive CD4+ T cells sorted from blood. Subset described: CD45RA+ positively selected. This chain connects TRBV7-9 to TRBJ1-3; unclear D gene. The sequence was obtained from a man in his thirties or forties in good health. The CDR3 reads CASSLSWREISGNTIYF. The DNA of the CDR3 is TGTGCCAGCAGCTTATCCTGGCGGGAGATCTCTGGAAACACCATATATTTT.